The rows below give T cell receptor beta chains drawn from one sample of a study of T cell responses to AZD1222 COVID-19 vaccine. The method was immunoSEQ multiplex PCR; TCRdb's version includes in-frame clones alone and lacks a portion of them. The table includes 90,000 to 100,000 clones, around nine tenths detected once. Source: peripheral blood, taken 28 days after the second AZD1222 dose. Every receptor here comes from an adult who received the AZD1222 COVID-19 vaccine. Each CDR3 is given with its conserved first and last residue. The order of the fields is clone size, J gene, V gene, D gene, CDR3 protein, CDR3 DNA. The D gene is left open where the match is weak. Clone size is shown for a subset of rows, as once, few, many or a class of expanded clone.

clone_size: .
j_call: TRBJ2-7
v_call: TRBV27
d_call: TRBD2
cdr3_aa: CASRRAGPSYEQYF
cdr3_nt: TGTGCCAGCAGACGAGCGGGGCCATCCTACGAGCAGTACTTC

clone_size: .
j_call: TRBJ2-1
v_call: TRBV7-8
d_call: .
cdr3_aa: CASSFFVGRGGNEQFF
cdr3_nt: TGTGCCAGCAGCTTTTTTGTCGGACGGGGTGGCAATGAGCAGTTCTTC

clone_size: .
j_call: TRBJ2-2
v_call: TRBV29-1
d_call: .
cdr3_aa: CSVQMSSRSTGELFF
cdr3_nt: TGCAGCGTTCAAATGAGCTCCAGGTCCACCGGGGAGCTGTTTTTT

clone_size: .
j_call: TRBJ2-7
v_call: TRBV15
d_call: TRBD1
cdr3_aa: CATSRGIRTGGSYEQYF
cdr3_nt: TGTGCCACCAGCAGAGGCATAAGGACAGGGGGCTCCTACGAGCAGTACTTC

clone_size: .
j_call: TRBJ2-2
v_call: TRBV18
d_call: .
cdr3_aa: CASSPRRSGNTGELFF
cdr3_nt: TGTGCCAGCTCACCTCGGAGGTCTGGGAACACCGGGGAGCTGTTTTTT

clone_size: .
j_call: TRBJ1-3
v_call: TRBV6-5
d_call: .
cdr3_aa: CASSPNNSGNTIYF
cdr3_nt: TGTGCCAGCAGTCCGAACAACTCTGGAAACACCATATATTTT

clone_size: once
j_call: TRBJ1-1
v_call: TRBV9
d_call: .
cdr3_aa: CASSVQGGTEAFF
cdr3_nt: TGTGCCAGCAGCGTGCAGGGAGGGACTGAAGCTTTCTTT

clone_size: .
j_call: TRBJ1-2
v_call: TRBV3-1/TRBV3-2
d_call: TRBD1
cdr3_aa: CASSQDRGPYGYTF
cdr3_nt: TGTGCCAGCAGCCAGGACAGGGGACCCTATGGCTACACCTTC

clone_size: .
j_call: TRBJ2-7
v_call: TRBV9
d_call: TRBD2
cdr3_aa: CASSVDPGTSATYEQYF
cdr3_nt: TGTGCCAGCAGCGTAGACCCCGGGACTAGCGCTACCTACGAGCAGTACTTC

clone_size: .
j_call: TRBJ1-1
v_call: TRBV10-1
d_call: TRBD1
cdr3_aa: CASVGQAGTEAFF
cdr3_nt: TGCGCCAGCGTAGGACAGGCGGGCACTGAAGCTTTCTTT

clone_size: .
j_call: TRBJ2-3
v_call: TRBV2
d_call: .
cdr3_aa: CASSGRGTTTDTQYF
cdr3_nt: TGTGCCAGCAGTGGACGTGGCACCACCACAGATACGCAGTATTTT

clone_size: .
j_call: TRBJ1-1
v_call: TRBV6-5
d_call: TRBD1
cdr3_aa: CASSLTGGLNTEAFF
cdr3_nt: TGTGCCAGCAGCTTAACAGGGGGCTTGAACACTGAAGCTTTCTTT

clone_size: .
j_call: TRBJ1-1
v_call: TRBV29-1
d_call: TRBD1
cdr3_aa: CSVRQGADTEAFF
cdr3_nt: TGCAGCGTGCGACAGGGGGCCGACACTGAAGCTTTCTTT